The T cell receptor beta chain described here comes from a study of shared clonotypes between healthy human individuals. Trimming removed 10 bases at V and 5 bases at J, with 20 bases between. The CDR3 extends over 14 amino acids. The V gene's germline CDR1 is LNHDA and CDR2 SQIVND (reference sequence). Clones were read by immunoSEQ multiplex PCR, and TCRdb kept only the in-frame ones, dropping some. The sample contains over 400,000 clones, around 95% of which appear only once. This TCR was recovered from a woman aged 25 to 39 in good health. The chain has TRBV19 and TRBJ2-5, with D perhaps matching TRBD1 (6 bases). The source material was naive CD4+ T cells sorted from blood. The subset is: CD45RA+ positively selected. The CDR3 bases are TGTGCCACCGGAGGACAGATCCCCCAGGAGACCCAGTACTTC. This encodes CATGGQIPQETQYF.